This TCR beta chain was profiled in a study of T-cell reconstitution after alpha-beta-depleted transplantation in children. General study results and limits: A year had passed since transplant, and T-cell counts and diversity by then came mostly from newly produced T cells. There were reportedly several hundred expanded graft clones from which alpha-beta T cells came about two months after transplant. Diversity of TCRbeta at day 60 was high in some patients, arising from surviving recipient T cells and thymic progenitors.

Using unique molecular identifiers, the investigators prepared the TCRbeta library. From the PCR reads, TCRdb called clonotypes with MiXCR, one entry per CDR3 protein. The sample carries more than 400,000 distinct CDR3 sequences, over 40% recorded once. This clonotype was observed many times. Its antigen is unidentified. The source is a girl aged 2-10 years with aplastic anemia, due to receive a stem cell transplant. Sequencing used PBMCs, obtained before TCRalphabeta/CD19-depleted stem cell transplant.

Here the CDR3 reads CASSLPSRSYEQYF. CDR3 in DNA: TGTGCCAGCAGCTTACCTAGCCGAAGCTACGAGCAGTACTTC. The V call is TRBV13, the J call TRBJ2-7; a weak D match, TRBD2 (5 bases). Germline V CDR1 and CDR2: PRHDT, FYEKMQ (reference sequence). The CDR3 is made up of 14 amino acids. With 2 bases removed from V and 3 bases from J, the gap between germline ends came to 11 bases. Full variable domain (missing parts from reference TRBV13 and TRBJ2-7): AAGVIQSPRHLIKEKRETATLKCYPIPRHDTVYWYQQGPGQDPQFLISFYEKMQSDKGSIPDRFSAQQFSDYHSELNMSSLELGDSALYFCASSLPSRSYEQYFGPGTRLTVT.